This TCR beta chain was retrieved from a study of T-cell reconstitution after alpha-beta-depleted transplantation in children. Study-wide findings and caveats: Surviving thymic progenitors and recipient T cells were the source of high TCRbeta diversity at day 60 in some patients. Approximately two months post-transplant, alpha-beta T cells reportedly originated from several hundred expanded graft clones.

Preparation of the TCRbeta library was carried out with unique molecular identifiers. TCRdb re-called the PCR reads with MiXCR, one entry per CDR3 protein. The repertoire holds about 510,000 distinct CDR3 sequences, with about an eighth as singletons. Germline CDR1 reads MNHEY; CDR2 reads SVGEGT. CDR3 length: 16 residues. Trimming removed 6 bases from V and 6 bases from J; junction bases left unmatched: 7. Comment on this clonotype: What it binds is unknown.

The TCR was taken from a female patient aged 2 to 10 who had a stem cell transplant for aplastic anemia, so the T cells may come from the graft donor. Sequences were derived from PBMCs, mostly from graft donor cells, sampled 180 days after TCRalphabeta/CD19-depleted stem cell transplant. The J gene is TRBJ2-2, the V gene TRBV6-2 or TRBV6-3; 13 nucleotides line up with TRBD2. CDR3 amino acids: CASSLGLAGYSGELFF. CDR3 bases: TGTGCCAGCAGCCTGGGACTAGCGGGATACTCCGGGGAGCTGTTTTTT.